This T cell receptor (beta chain) came from a study of OX40 agonist ivuxolimab in advanced cancers. The wider study: Dosing consisted of intravenous ivuxolimab at 0.01 to 10 mg/kg every 2 weeks. Notes on the study in general: Still undetermined is the antigen specificity of the expanded peripheral T cells.

About this clone: The antigen remains undetermined.

Sequencing was performed with immunoSEQ multiplex PCR; in TCRdb, only in-frame clones are kept and a portion is missing. This repertoire shows over 85,000 clones, around 84% found once; its top ten account for 0.95% to 1.2%. Trimming cost V 6 bases and J 8 bases; bases outside gene matches: 10. Germline V lookup: CDR1 MNHNS, CDR2 SASEGT. This CDR3 spans 14 amino acids. Here the sequenced sample was CD4+ or CD8+ T cells sorted from blood, taken in a trial of the OX40 agonist ivuxolimab. This clonotype was sampled from an adult with an advanced solid tumor such as melanoma, head and neck, liver or kidney cancer. The gene calls are TRBV6-1 and TRBJ1-3; 7 positions match TRBD1. The CDR3 reads CASRGRTGYDTIYF. CDR3 coding DNA: TGTGCCAGCAGGGGTAGGACAGGCTACGACACCATATATTTT.